Below, 21 T cell receptor beta chains from the same sample are listed, as sequenced in a study of T cell responses to AZD1222 COVID-19 vaccine. Measured with immunoSEQ multiplex PCR; TCRdb has only the in-frame clones, and not every one. The sample lists about 120,000 clones; approximately 90% were seen once. Sequencing was performed on peripheral blood, taken on day 0 of AZD1222 vaccination. The receptor source for this set is an adult in good health.

V is TRBV19 and J is TRBJ2-1; possible D gene TRBD1, 6 bases. This CDR3 comprises 14 residues. CDR1 and CDR2 (germline): LNHDA, SQIVND (reference sequence). The V end lost 1 base, the J end lost 9 bases, and 13 bases lay between the germline ends. In DNA, the CDR3 is TGTGCCAGTAGTATAGCGGACAGCAGGGGTGAGCAGTTCTTC. This sequence encodes CASSIADSRGEQFF.

The chain uses TRBV15 and TRBJ1-6; D remains unclear. CDR1 LNHNV and CDR2 YYDKDF come from the germline V gene (reference sequence). Trimming removed 0 bases at V and 3 bases at J, with 6 bases between. The CDR3 runs to 15 residues. The CDR3 DNA is TGTGCCACCAGCAGAGAACCGGGCTATAATTCACCCCTCCACTTT. Translating gives CATSREPGYNSPLHF.

This chain's CDR3 is CASSSGPGTGGYTF. CDR3 nucleotides: TGTGCCAGCAGTTCTGGTCCCGGGACAGGTGGCTACACCTTC. The V gene is TRBV6-6, the J gene TRBJ1-2; 8 bases fit TRBD1. This CDR3 is built from 14 residues. The germline V gene has CDR1 MNHNY and CDR2 SVGAGI (reference sequence). Trimming cost V 4 bases and J 7 bases; bases outside gene matches: 8.

V usage is TRBV2 and J usage is TRBJ2-7; D may be TRBD2 (5 bases). Trimming cost V 8 bases and J 0 bases, with 11 bases left between them. This CDR3 is built from 13 residues. CDR1 is SNHLY and CDR2 is FYNNEI in the germline V gene. The CDR3 DNA reads TGTGCCAGCCGTTTCCGGGACTCCTACGAGCAGTACTTC. The encoded protein is CASRFRDSYEQYF.

The chain combines TRBV6-5 with TRBJ2-7; D gene uncertain. V dropped 8 bases and J dropped 0 bases, with 5 bases sitting between them. Germline V CDR1 and CDR2: MNHEY, SVGAGI. CDR3 length: 11 amino acids. CDR3 DNA sequence: TGTGCCAGCGTGGGCTCCTACGAGCAGTACTTC. Its translation is CASVGSYEQYF.

A few counts support this clone. The rearrangement links TRBV9 to TRBJ2-3; D is perhaps TRBD2 (6 bases). Germline lookup yields CDR1 SGDLS and CDR2 YYNGEE. CDR3 length: 14 residues. V lost 1 base to trimming and J lost 4 bases, with 10 bases between them. The CDR3: CASSVSGAPDTQYF. The CDR3 DNA sequence: TGTGCCAGCAGCGTATCGGGAGCCCCAGATACGCAGTATTTT.

The chain employs TRBV28 and TRBJ1-6; D is unclear. The CDR3 is 12 amino acids. Germline V gene lookup returns CDR1 MDHEN and CDR2 SYDVKM. Between the trimmed V and J ends, which lost 9 bases and 7 bases, there was a span of 10 bases. CDR3 sequence (DNA): TGTGCCAGTACTATACAGAATTCACCCCTCCACTTT. Residues: CASTIQNSPLHF.

This clone was observed a few times. The chain combines TRBV30 with TRBJ1-5; no reliable D call. This CDR3 is 12 amino acids long. CDR1 and CDR2 from the germline V gene are GTSNPN and SVGIG (reference sequence). Trimming shortened V by 5 bases and J by 0 bases, and 5 bases separated the two germline ends. CDR3 bases: TGTGCCTGGGGGGATAGCAATCAGCCCCAGCATTTT. It translates to CAWGDSNQPQHF. Full variable domain (rest looked up from reference TRBV30 and TRBJ1-5): SQTIHQWPATLVQPVGSPLSLECTVEGTSNPNLYWYRQAAGRGLQLLFYSVGIGQISSEVPQNLSASRPQDRQFILSSKKLLLSDSGFYLCAWGDSNQPQHFGDGTRLSIL.

This rearrangement joins TRBV30 to TRBJ2-3; tentatively, D is TRBD1 or TRBD2 (5 bases each). V was clipped by 3 bases and J by 0 bases, with 25 bases between them. Per the germline V gene, CDR1 is GTSNPN and CDR2 is SVGIG (reference sequence). CDR3 size: 19 residues. In DNA form, the CDR3 reads TGTGCCTGGAGCTCCCCCGCCGGGACCCCGGGGCCGAGCACAGATACGCAGTATTTT. Its protein product is CAWSSPAGTPGPSTDTQYF. Drawing the rest from reference TRBV30 and TRBJ2-3, the complete variable domain is SQTIHQWPATLVQPVGSPLSLECTVEGTSNPNLYWYRQAAGRGLQLLFYSVGIGQISSEVPQNLSASRPQDRQFILSSKKLLLSDSGFYLCAWSSPAGTPGPSTDTQYFGPGTRLTVL.

This clone has only one observation. The gene calls are TRBV5-1 and TRBJ2-5; TRBD2 is a possible D gene (6 bases). Germline CDR1 is SGHRS and CDR2 is YFSETQ. Trimming took 3 bases from V and 5 from J, leaving 14 bases between them. There are 14 residues in the CDR3. As DNA, the CDR3 is TGCGCCAGCAGCTCAGGCCCGGCGGGGGAGACCCAGTACTTC. Protein sequence: CASSSGPAGETQYF.

V usage is TRBV6-1 and J usage is TRBJ1-5; D might be TRBD1 (5 bases). The CDR3 runs to 16 residues. V was clipped by 1 base and J by 2 bases, with 12 bases between them. Germline V gene lookup returns CDR1 MNHNS and CDR2 SASEGT. DNA of the CDR3: TGTGCCAGCAGTGAAGGTTGGGGGTCTGGCAATCAGCCCCAGCATTTT. Protein: CASSEGWGSGNQPQHF.

The chain combines TRBV20-1 with TRBJ1-2; 7 positions agree with TRBD1. The junction had 3 bases not matched to a gene; V was cut back by 3 bases and J by 8 bases. There are 11 residues in the CDR3. In germline, CDR1 is DFQATT, CDR2 SNEGSKA (reference sequence). The CDR3 is CSASPRGGYTF. CDR3 coding DNA: TGCAGTGCTAGCCCCAGGGGGGGCTACACCTTC.

A remark on this clone: This sample also contains other DNA sequences that code for the same CDR3. In DNA, the CDR3 is TGCGCCAGCAGCTTGGAGGGGACCAACTATGGCTACACCTTC. This encodes CASSLEGTNYGYTF. The genes are TRBV5-1 and TRBJ1-2, with D perhaps TRBD1 (5 bases). Per the germline V gene, CDR1 is SGHRS and CDR2 is YFSETQ. Trimming took 0 bases from V and 2 from J, leaving 8 bases between them. There are 14 residues in the CDR3.

The gene calls are TRBV5-1 and TRBJ1-5; 7 bases map to TRBD1. V lost 0 bases, J lost 5 bases, and 5 bases stayed unmatched. Germline assignment: CDR1 SGHRS and CDR2 YFSETQ. The CDR3 extends over 15 amino acids. DNA for the CDR3: TGCGCCAGCAGCTTGGCAGGGGGAGGATATCAGCCCCAGCATTTT. It specifies CASSLAGGGYQPQHF. Looking up the rest from reference TRBV5-1 and TRBJ1-5 gives the full variable domain: KAGVTQTPRYLIKTRGQQVTLSCSPISGHRSVSWYQQTPGQGLQFLFEYFSETQRNKGNFPGRFSGRQFSNSRSEMNVSTLELGDSALYLCASSLAGGGYQPQHFGDGTRLSIL.

A remark on this clone: Other DNA variants within this sample encode the same CDR3. The genes are TRBV6-2 or TRBV6-3 and TRBJ2-7; D gene uncertain. The CDR3 is 11 residues long. Looked up from germline, CDR1 is MNHEY and CDR2 is SVGEGT. With 2 bases removed from V and 4 bases from J, the gap between germline ends came to 3 bases. The CDR3 protein is CASSYEYEQYF. DNA for the CDR3: TGTGCCAGCAGTTACGAATACGAGCAGTACTTC.

The gene calls are TRBV5-1 and TRBJ2-3, with 13 bases aligning to TRBD2. Trimming cost V 3 bases and J 4 bases; bases outside gene matches: 8. Germline V gene lookup returns CDR1 SGHRS and CDR2 YFSETQ. The CDR3 sequence is 17 residues long. The CDR3 loop reads CASSWRTSGSHADTQYF. The CDR3 DNA sequence: TGCGCCAGCAGCTGGCGGACTAGCGGGAGTCATGCAGATACGCAGTATTTT. Filled out from reference TRBV5-1 and TRBJ2-3, the complete variable domain reads KAGVTQTPRYLIKTRGQQVTLSCSPISGHRSVSWYQQTPGQGLQFLFEYFSETQRNKGNFPGRFSGRQFSNSRSEMNVSTLELGDSALYLCASSWRTSGSHADTQYFGPGTRLTVL.

The chain combines TRBV5-6 with TRBJ2-4, with D perhaps given as TRBD1 or TRBD2 (5 bases each). Per the germline V gene, CDR1 is SGHDT and CDR2 is YYEEEE. CDR3 length: 15 residues. Trimming removed 0 bases at V and 0 bases at J, with 7 bases between. CDR3 residues: CASSLGDLAKNIQYF. Written as DNA, the CDR3 is TGTGCCAGCAGCTTGGGGGACCTAGCCAAAAACATTCAGTACTTC.

V gene TRBV24-1 combines with J gene TRBJ2-2, with a weak D call TRBD2 (6 bases). CDR3 length: 15 amino acids. Looked up from germline, CDR1 is KGHDR and CDR2 is SFDVKD. V dropped 2 bases and J dropped 6 bases, with 12 bases sitting between them. CDR3 nucleotides: TGTGCCACCAGTGATTGGAGGAGGGCTCCCGGGGAGCTGTTTTTT. Translating gives CATSDWRRAPGELFF.

The rearrangement joins TRBV30 to TRBJ1-1; tentatively, D is TRBD1 (5 bases). The germline V gene has CDR1 GTSNPN and CDR2 SVGIG (reference sequence). V shed 0 bases and J shed 5 bases, with 13 bases lying between them. There are 14 residues in the CDR3. CDR3 nucleotide sequence: TGTGCCTGGAGTGTAATCAGGGAGAAGACTGAAGCTTTCTTT. Its protein is CAWSVIREKTEAFF.

The chain recombines TRBV28 with TRBJ1-4, with a tentative D call TRBD1 (5 bases). The CDR3 contains 15 residues. The germline V gene encodes CDR1 MDHEN and CDR2 SYDVKM. V was trimmed by 3 bases and J by 0 bases, leaving 8 bases between them. Here the CDR3 reads CASSFPGATNEKLFF. In nucleotides, the CDR3 is TGTGCCAGCAGTTTCCCGGGGGCAACTAATGAAAAACTGTTTTTT.

The chain carries TRBV2 and TRBJ1-2, with 7 nucleotides matching TRBD1. Unmatched junction bases numbered 4, after V lost 4 bases and J lost 8 bases. This CDR3 comprises 12 residues. In germline, CDR1 is SNHLY, CDR2 FYNNEI. The CDR3 DNA sequence: TGTGCCAGCAGTGGGACAGGATACGGCTACACCTTC. Translation: CASSGTGYGYTF. Combining the CDR3 with reference TRBV2 and TRBJ1-2 gives the whole variable domain EPEVTQTPSHQVTQMGQEVILRCVPISNHLYFYWYRQILGQKVEFLVSFYNNEISEKSEIFDDQFSVERPDGSNFTLKIRSTKLEDSAMYFCASSGTGYGYTFGSGTRLTVV.